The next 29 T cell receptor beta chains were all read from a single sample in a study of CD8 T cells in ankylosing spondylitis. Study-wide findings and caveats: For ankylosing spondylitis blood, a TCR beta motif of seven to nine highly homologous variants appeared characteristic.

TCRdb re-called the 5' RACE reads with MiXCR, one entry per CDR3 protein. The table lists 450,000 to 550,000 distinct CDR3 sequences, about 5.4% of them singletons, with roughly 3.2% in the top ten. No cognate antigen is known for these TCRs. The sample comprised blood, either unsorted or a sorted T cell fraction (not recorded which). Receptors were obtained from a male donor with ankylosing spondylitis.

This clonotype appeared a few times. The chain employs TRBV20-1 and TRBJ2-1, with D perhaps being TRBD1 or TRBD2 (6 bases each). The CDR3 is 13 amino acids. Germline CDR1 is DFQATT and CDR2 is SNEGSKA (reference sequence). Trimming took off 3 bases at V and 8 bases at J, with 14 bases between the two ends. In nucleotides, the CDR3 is TGCAGTGCTAGCCCCGGGGGCCTTTATGAGCAGTTCTTC. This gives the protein CSASPGGLYEQFF.

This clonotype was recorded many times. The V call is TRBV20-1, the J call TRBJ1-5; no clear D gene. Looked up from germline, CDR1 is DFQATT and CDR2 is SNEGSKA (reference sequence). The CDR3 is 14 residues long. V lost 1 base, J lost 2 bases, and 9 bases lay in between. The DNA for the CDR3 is TGCAGTGCTAGAGCCTCCGGGGGCAATCAGCCCCAGCATTTT. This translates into CSARASGGNQPQHF.

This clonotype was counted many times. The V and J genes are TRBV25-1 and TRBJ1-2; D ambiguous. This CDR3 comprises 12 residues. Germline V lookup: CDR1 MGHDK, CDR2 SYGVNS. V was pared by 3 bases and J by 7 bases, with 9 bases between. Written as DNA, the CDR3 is TGTGCCAGCAGTGACCTGATACCTGGCTACACCTTC. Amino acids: CASSDLIPGYTF.

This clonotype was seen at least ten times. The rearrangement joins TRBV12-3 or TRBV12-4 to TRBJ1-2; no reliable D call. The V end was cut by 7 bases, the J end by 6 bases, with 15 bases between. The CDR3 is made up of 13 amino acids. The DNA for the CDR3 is TGTGCCAGCACCGCCGACGGACCCAATGGCTACACCTTC. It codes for CASTADGPNGYTF.

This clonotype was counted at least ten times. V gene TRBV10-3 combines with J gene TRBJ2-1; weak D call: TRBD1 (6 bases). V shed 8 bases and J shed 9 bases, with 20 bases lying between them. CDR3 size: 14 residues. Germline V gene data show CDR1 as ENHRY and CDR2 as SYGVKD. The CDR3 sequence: CAIADRQVGGEQFF. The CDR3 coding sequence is TGTGCCATCGCGGATCGACAGGTTGGTGGTGAGCAGTTCTTC.

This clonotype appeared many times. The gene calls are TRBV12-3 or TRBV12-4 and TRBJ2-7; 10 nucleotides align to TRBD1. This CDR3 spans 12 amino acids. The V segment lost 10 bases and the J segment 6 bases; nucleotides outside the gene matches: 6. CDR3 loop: CATLTGGGEQYF. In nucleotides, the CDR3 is TGTGCCACCCTGACAGGGGGCGGCGAGCAGTACTTC.

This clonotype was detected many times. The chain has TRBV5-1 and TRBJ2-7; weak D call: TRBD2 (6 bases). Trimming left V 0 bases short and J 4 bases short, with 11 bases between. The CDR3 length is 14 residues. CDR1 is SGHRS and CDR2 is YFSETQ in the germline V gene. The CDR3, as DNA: TGCGCCAGCAGCTTGGTTGGGAGGTTATACGAGCAGTACTTC. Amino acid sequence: CASSLVGRLYEQYF.

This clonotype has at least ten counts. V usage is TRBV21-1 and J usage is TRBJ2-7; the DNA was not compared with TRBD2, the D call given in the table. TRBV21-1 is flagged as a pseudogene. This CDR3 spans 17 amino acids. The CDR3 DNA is TGTGCCAGCAGCAAAGCGCTAGCGGGAGACGACTCCTACGAGCAGTACTTC. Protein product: CASSKALAGDDSYEQYF.

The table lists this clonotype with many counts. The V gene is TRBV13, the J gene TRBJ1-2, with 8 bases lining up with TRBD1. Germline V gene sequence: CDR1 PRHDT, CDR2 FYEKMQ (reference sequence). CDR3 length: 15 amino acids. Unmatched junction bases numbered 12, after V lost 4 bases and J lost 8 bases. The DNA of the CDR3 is TGTGCCAGCAGCTCGTACCCCAGGGGGCGGCGCGGCTACACCTTC. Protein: CASSSYPRGRRGYTF.

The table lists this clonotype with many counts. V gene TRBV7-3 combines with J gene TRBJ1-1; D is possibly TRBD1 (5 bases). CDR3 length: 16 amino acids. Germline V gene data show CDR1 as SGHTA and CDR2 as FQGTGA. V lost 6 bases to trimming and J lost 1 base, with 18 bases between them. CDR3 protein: CASSHQQTETNTEAFF. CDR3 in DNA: TGTGCCAGCAGTCACCAGCAGACAGAGACGAACACTGAAGCTTTCTTT.

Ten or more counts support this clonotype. The CDR3 coding sequence is TGTGCCAGCAGCCTACAGGGGTGGGGGGACTATGGCTACACCTTC. Protein product: CASSLQGWGDYGYTF. The rearrangement joins TRBV6-1 to TRBJ1-2, with 7 bases fitting TRBD1. CDR1 MNHNS and CDR2 SASEGT come from the germline V gene. There are 15 residues in the CDR3. Trimming at V came to 6 bases and at J to 3 bases, leaving 10 bases not matched to a gene.

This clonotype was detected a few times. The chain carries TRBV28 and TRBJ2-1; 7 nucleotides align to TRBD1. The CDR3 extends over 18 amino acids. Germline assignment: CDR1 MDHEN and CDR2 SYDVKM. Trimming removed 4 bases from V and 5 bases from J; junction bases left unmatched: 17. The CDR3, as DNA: TGTGCCAGCAGTTCCAACATCCCTGCCGGGACAGAGAACAATGAGCAGTTCTTC. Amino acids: CASSSNIPAGTENNEQFF.

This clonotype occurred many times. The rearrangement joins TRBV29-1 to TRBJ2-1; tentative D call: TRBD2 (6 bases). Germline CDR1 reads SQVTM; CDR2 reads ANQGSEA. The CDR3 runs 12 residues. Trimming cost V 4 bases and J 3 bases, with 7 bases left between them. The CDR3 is CSVGGNYNEQFF. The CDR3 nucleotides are TGCAGCGTTGGCGGGAACTACAATGAGCAGTTCTTC.

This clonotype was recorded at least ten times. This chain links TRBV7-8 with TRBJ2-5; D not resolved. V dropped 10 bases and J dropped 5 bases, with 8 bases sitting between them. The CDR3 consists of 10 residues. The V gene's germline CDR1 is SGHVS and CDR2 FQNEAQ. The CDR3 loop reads CATPRETQYF. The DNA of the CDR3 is TGTGCCACCCCCCGTGAGACCCAGTACTTC. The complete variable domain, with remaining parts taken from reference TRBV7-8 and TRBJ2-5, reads GAGVSQSPRYKVAKRGQDVALRCDPISGHVSLFWYQQALGQGPEFLTYFQNEAQLDKSGLPSDRFFAERPEGSVSTLKIQRTQQEDSAVYLCATPRETQYFGPGTRLLVL.

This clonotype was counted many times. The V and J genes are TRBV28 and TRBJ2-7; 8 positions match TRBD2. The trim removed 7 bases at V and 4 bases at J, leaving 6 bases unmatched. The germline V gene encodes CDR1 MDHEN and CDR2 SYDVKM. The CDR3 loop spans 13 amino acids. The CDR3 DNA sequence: TGTGCCAGCAAGCGGGGGCCGTTTTACGAGCAGTACTTC. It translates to CASKRGPFYEQYF.

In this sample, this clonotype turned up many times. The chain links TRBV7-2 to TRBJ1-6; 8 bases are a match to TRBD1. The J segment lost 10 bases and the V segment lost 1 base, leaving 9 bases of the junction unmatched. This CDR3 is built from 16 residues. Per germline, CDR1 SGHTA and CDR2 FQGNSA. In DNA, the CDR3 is TGTGCCAGCAGCTTAGTCTTTGGACAGGGTGGGTCACCCCTCCACTTT. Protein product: CASSLVFGQGGSPLHF.

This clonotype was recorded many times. CDR3 amino acids: CASSLGPNGAANSPLHF. In DNA, the CDR3 is TGTGCCAGCAGCTTAGGACCAAACGGGGCCGCCAATTCACCCCTCCACTTT. The chain employs TRBV11-2 and TRBJ1-6; a weak D match, TRBD1 (5 bases). Germline assignment: CDR1 SGHAT and CDR2 FQNNGV. V gave up 1 base and J gave up 7 bases, with 17 bases separating them. This CDR3 region has 17 residues.

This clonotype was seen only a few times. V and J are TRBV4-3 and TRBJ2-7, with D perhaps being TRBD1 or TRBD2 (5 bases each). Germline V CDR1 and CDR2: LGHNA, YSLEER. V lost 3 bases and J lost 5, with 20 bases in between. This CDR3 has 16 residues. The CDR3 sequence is CASSHSYRDQVDEQYF. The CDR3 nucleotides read TGCGCCAGCAGCCATTCCTACCGGGACCAGGTCGACGAGCAGTACTTC.

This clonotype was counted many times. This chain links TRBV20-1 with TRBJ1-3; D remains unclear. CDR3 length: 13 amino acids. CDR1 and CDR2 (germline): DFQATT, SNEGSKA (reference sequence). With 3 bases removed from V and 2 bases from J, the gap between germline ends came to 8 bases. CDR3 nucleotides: TGCAGTGCTAGGAGGGTGGCTGGAAACACCATATATTTT. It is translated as CSARRVAGNTIYF.

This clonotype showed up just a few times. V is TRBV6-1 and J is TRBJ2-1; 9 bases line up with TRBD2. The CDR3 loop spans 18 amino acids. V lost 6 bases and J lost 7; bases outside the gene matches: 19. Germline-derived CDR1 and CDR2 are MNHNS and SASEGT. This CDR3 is CASRPNPVAGASRNEQFF. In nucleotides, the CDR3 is TGTGCCAGCAGGCCGAACCCGGTAGCGGGAGCCTCAAGGAATGAGCAGTTCTTC.

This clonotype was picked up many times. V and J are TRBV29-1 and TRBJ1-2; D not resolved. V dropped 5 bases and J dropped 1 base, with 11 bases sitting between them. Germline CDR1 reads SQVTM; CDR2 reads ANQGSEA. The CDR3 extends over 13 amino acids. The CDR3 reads CSVPNSYNYGYTF. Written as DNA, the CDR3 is TGCAGCGTTCCAAACAGCTATAACTATGGCTACACCTTC.

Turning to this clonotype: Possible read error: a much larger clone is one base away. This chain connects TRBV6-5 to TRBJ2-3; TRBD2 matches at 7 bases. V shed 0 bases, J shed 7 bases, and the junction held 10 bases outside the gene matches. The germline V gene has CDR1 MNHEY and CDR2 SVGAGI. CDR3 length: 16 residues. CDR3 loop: CASSYSPAGEPNTQYF. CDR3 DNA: TGTGCCAGCAGTTACTCGCCGGCGGGAGAACCGAATACGCAGTATTTT.

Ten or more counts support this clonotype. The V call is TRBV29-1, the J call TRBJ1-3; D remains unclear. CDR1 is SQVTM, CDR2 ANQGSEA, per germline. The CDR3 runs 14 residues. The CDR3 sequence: CSARRSQNGNTIYF. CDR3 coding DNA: TGCAGTGCGCGTCGGTCACAGAACGGAAACACCATATATTTT.

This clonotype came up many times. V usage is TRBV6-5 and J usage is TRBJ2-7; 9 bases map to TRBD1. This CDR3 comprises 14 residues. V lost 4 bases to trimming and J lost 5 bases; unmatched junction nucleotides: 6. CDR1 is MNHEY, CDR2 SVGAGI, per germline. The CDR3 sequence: CASSSPGQGHEQYF. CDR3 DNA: TGTGCCAGCAGTTCGCCGGGACAGGGACACGAGCAGTACTTC.

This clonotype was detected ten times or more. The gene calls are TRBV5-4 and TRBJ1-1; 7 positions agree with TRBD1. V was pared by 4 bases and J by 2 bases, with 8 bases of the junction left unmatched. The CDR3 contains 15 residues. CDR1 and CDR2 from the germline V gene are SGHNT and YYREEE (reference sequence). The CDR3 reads CASSLLTGLNTEAFF. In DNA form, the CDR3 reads TGTGCCAGCAGCCTTTTGACAGGGCTTAACACTGAAGCTTTCTTT. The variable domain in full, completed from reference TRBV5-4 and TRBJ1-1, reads ETGVTQSPTHLIKTRGQQVTLRCSSQSGHNTVSWYQQALGQGPQFIFQYYREEENGRGNFPPRFSGLQFPNYSSELNVNALELDDSALYLCASSLLTGLNTEAFFGQGTRLTVV.

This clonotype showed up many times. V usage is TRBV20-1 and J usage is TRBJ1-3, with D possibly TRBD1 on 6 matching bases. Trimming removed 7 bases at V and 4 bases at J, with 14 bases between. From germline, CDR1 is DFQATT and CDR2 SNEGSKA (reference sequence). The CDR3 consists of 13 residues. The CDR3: CSVPGVSGNTIYF. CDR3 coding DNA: TGCAGTGTCCCAGGGGTCTCCGGAAACACCATATATTTT.

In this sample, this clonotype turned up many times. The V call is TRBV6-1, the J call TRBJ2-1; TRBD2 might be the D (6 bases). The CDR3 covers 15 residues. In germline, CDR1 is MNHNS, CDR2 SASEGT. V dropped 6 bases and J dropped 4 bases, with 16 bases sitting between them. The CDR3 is CASSPLGSAYNEQFF. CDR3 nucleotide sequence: TGTGCCAGCAGCCCTCTCGGGAGTGCATACAATGAGCAGTTCTTC.

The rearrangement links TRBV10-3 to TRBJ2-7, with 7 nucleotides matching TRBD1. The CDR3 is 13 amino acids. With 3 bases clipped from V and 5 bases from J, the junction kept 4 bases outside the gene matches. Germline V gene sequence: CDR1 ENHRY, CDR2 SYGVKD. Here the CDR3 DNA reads TGTGCCATCAGTGAAAACAGGGGCCACGAGCAGTACTTC. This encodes CAISENRGHEQYF.

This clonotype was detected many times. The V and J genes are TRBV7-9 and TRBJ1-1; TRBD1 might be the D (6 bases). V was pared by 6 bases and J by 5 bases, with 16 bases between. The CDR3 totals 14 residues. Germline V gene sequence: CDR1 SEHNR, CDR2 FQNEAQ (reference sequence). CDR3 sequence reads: CASRRPGTRTEAFF. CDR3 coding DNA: TGTGCCAGCAGGCGACCCGGGACAAGGACTGAAGCTTTCTTT.